These T cell receptor beta chains were read from a single sample in a study of blood T cell repertoires in COVID-19. Only in-frame clones appear in the TCRdb table, and some are missing; sequencing was by immunoSEQ multiplex PCR. Here the sample spans approximately 84,000 clones, roughly 77% being singletons. Sequencing was carried out using peripheral blood. Receptors originate from a man in his fifties or sixties with active or convalescent COVID-19. The CDR3 runs from the conserved cysteine through the conserved F or W.

v_gene | CDR3aa
TRBV12-5 | CASGFHDRAGTEAFF
TRBV4-3 | CASSQVGEGSPLHF
TRBV19 | CASSIDNNYGYTF
TRBV29-1 | CSVEGTALTPNYGYTF
TRBV5-4 | CASSTAGVQETQYF
TRBV19 | CASSQVGQPQHF
TRBV19 | CASSVTGVNTEAFF
TRBV5-1 | CASSLAGGFLDYGYTF
TRBV9 | CASSPGTGGTKNIQYF
TRBV2 | CASSAKDSGSSYNSPLHF
TRBV5-4 | CASSTKNTGLGEQYF
TRBV5-4 | CASSLGRDSTYEQYF
TRBV5-1 | CASSLRGGTEAFF
TRBV2 | CASSSSGAKNIQYF
TRBV5-1 | CASSMAANTGELFF
TRBV10-3 | CAISGGLLSDTQYF
TRBV9 | CASSVEGAGYGYTF
TRBV3-1/TRBV3-2 | CASTRGYTEAFF
TRBV29-1 | CSVAQRSSGANVLTF
TRBV18 | CASSPGQIMNTEAFF
TRBV9 | CASSVLSVGELFF
TRBV7-8 | CASSPDRAGAQPQHF
TRBV29-1 | CSVLGPGRDVQYF
TRBV15 | CATSRGTSDLYEQYF
TRBV5-1 | CASSLGDRVNTEAFF
TRBV5-1 | CASSLARASGGPNNEQFF
TRBV6-2/TRBV6-3 | CASSEDSRSEQYF
TRBV19 | CASSIDQLGQKAFF
TRBV7-2 | CASSAGLAGGNEQFF
TRBV11-2 | CASSPRTDRGPPRYGYTF
TRBV12-3/TRBV12-4 | CASSFTGEGYTF
TRBV7-2 | CASSPSTGLSGNTIYF
TRBV3-1/TRBV3-2 | CASSQEKEAGGLNEQFF
TRBV7-2 | CASSRSGIAGELFF
TRBV7-3 | CASSLGSGVQETQYF
TRBV27 | CASSSGGPQHF
TRBV6-5 | CASRKTGMNTGELFF
TRBV19 | CASSTSGAEVGNQPQHF
TRBV7-3 | CASSSGSGLTDTQYF
TRBV5-1 | CASSLQGDRGYTF
TRBV6-6 | CASTSTGIPNSPLHF
TRBV7-3 | CASSTTGSSGNTIYF
TRBV19 | CASSIPGGVLEKLFF
TRBV12-3/TRBV12-4 | CASSLGGRGYTF
TRBV11-2 | CASSLQQDQPQHF
TRBV18 | CASSKSSQDSPLHF
TRBV4-1 | CASSQEHELFF
TRBV11-3 | CASSSFGQASTDTQYF
TRBV7-6 | CASSLGSDPNQGLQETQYF
TRBV7-2 | CASSLSTDQPQHF
TRBV5-5 | CASSQGQGAYEQYF
TRBV5-4 | CASSLGTGGGNEQYF
TRBV7-3 | CASSLGPGRVETQYF
TRBV20-1 | CSASNRGLLNTGELFF
TRBV2 | CASSDRDRTNEQFF